This T cell receptor (beta chain) was identified in a study of control samples from healthy donors and cancer patients. Generated by immunoSEQ multiplex PCR, the TCRdb table keeps only in-frame clones and is missing some. The sample has 350,000 to 450,000 clones; over 75% are singletons. Trimming left V 5 bases short and J 4 bases short, with 20 bases between. The CDR3 is 16 amino acids. Germline-derived CDR1 and CDR2 are MDHEN and SYDVKM. The receptor comes from a man between 40 and 49 years old with head and neck cancer. The source material was PBMCs. The chain combines TRBV28 with TRBJ2-5; a possible D gene is TRBD1 (6 bases). The CDR3 nucleotides read TGTGCCAGCAGTAGCCCAGCGGTGGGGGCACGAGAGACCCAGTACTTC. This translates into CASSSPAVGARETQYF.